One sample yielded the 19 T cell receptor beta chains listed below, sequenced in a study of Ad26.COV2.S vaccination and SARS-CoV-2 variants. TCRdb keeps only in-frame clones here, not all; method: immunoSEQ multiplex PCR. The sample yields roughly 400,000 clones, around 92% seen once. Stated treatment: roughly 20 received Ad26.COV2.S at low or high dose, single or two shots; a few received placebo; per-sample allocation not given. The samples were gathered on day 63 after the first injection of vaccine or placebo. This sample comprised peripheral blood, obtained in a trial of Ad26.COV2.S vaccine versus placebo. These receptor sequences come from a person aged 18-60 years who received the Ad26.COV2.S COVID-19 vaccine or a placebo.

The chain recombines TRBV28 with TRBJ1-1, with 10 bases matching TRBD1. Germline CDR1 reads MDHEN; CDR2 reads SYDVKM. This CDR3 comprises 14 residues. V lost 2 bases and J lost 8; bases outside the gene matches: 5. CDR3 sequence: CASSLRDRGWEAFF. CDR3 coding DNA: TGTGCCAGCAGTTTAAGGGACAGGGGATGGGAAGCTTTCTTT.

This rearrangement joins TRBV7-9 to TRBJ2-2, with 9 bases aligning to TRBD1. The CDR3 loop spans 16 amino acids. Looked up from germline, CDR1 is SEHNR and CDR2 is FQNEAQ (reference sequence). V trimming: 5 bases; J trimming: 3 bases; junction bases outside the gene matches: 7. CDR3 in amino acids: CASSPPGQGHTGELFF. CDR3 nucleotides: TGTGCCAGCAGCCCTCCGGGACAGGGCCACACCGGGGAGCTGTTTTTT.

The DNA for the CDR3 is TGCGCCAGCAGCTCCCTGGGACAGCCTAATGAAAAACTGTTTTTT. Protein product: CASSSLGQPNEKLFF. J is TRBJ1-4 and V is TRBV5-1; 7 nucleotides agree with TRBD1. Germline V gives CDR1 SGHRS, CDR2 YFSETQ. The junction had 5 bases not matched to a gene; V was cut back by 3 bases and J by 3 bases. The CDR3 is 15 residues long.

The V call is TRBV28, the J call TRBJ2-7, with a tentative D call TRBD2 (5 bases). Germline lookup yields CDR1 MDHEN and CDR2 SYDVKM. The ends were cut back, 3 bases at V and 2 bases at J, with 8 bases in the middle. This CDR3 has 13 amino acids. The CDR3 loop is CASSLEVPYEQYF. DNA of the CDR3: TGTGCCAGCAGTTTGGAGGTACCCTACGAGCAGTACTTC.

The chain combines TRBV5-6 with TRBJ1-1; 8 bases align to TRBD1. V dropped 2 bases and J dropped 1; count of bases not matched to a gene: 1. CDR1 is SGHDT, CDR2 YYEEEE, per germline. The CDR3 is 14 residues long. CDR3 residues: CASSFDRGNTEAFF. CDR3 DNA: TGTGCCAGCAGCTTTGACAGGGGGAACACTGAAGCTTTCTTT.

As to this clone: This specimen includes other DNA sequences encoding the same CDR3. V and J are TRBV2 and TRBJ2-2; D is ambiguous. Trimming shortened V by 6 bases and J by 3 bases, and 5 bases separated the two germline ends. Per germline, CDR1 SNHLY and CDR2 FYNNEI. The CDR3 is 12 amino acids. This chain's CDR3 is CASSLDTGELFF. In DNA form, the CDR3 reads TGTGCCAGCAGCCTAGACACCGGGGAGCTGTTTTTT.

V usage is TRBV6-2 or TRBV6-3 and J usage is TRBJ1-1; TRBD1 might be the D (5 bases). Germline V gene lookup returns CDR1 MNHEY and CDR2 SVGEGT. The V end was cut by 5 bases, the J end by 5 bases, with 15 bases between. The CDR3 is 14 residues long. For the CDR3, the DNA is TGTGCCAGCAGTAGCCACGGGACTCGAACTGAAGCTTTCTTT. It yields the protein CASSSHGTRTEAFF.

In this sample, this clone turned up once. The chain has TRBV6-5 and TRBJ2-7; D may be TRBD1 (6 bases). Trimming stripped 11 bases from V and 0 bases from J, with 11 bases between. The CDR3 is 12 residues long. Germline V gene sequence: CDR1 MNHEY, CDR2 SVGAGI. The CDR3 protein is CAGQTGSYEQYF. The CDR3 coding sequence is TGTGCCGGACAGACAGGCTCCTACGAGCAGTACTTC.

The chain couples TRBV9 to TRBJ2-1; TRBD2 matches 8 bases. CDR1 SGDLS and CDR2 YYNGEE come from the germline V gene. This CDR3 region has 16 residues. V lost 0 bases and J lost 4; bases outside the gene matches: 6. The CDR3 spells CASSVVWASGYNEQFF. The CDR3 DNA reads as TGTGCCAGCAGCGTAGTTTGGGCTAGCGGGTACAATGAGCAGTTCTTC.

This clone was seen a single time. The DNA of the CDR3 is TGTGCCAGTAGCGCGGGGGGGAGGTACAATGAGCAGTTCTTC. Protein sequence: CASSAGGRYNEQFF. The chain joins TRBV19 to TRBJ2-1; 9 nucleotides agree with TRBD2. V shed 6 bases, J shed 4 bases, and the junction held 4 bases outside the gene matches. The CDR3 is made up of 14 amino acids. In germline, CDR1 is LNHDA, CDR2 SQIVND (reference sequence).

This clone showed up just a few times. The genes are TRBV6-1 and TRBJ1-4; no reliable D call. V was trimmed by 1 base and J by 8 bases, leaving 14 bases between them. CDR3 length equals 15 residues. The germline V gene has CDR1 MNHNS and CDR2 SASEGT. The CDR3 DNA reads as TGTGCCAGCAGTGAAGACGAAGGGCTGTGGGAAAAACTGTTTTTT. It translates to CASSEDEGLWEKLFF.

This chain uses TRBV12-3 or TRBV12-4 with TRBJ2-7; TRBD2 matches 14 bases. The CDR3 length is 13 residues. V shed 6 bases, J shed 7 bases, and the junction held 2 bases outside the gene matches. The CDR3 sequence is CASRGLAGEEQYF. Here the CDR3 DNA reads TGTGCCAGCAGGGGACTAGCGGGGGAGGAGCAGTACTTC.

This sequence joins TRBV29-1 and TRBJ1-1; 11 nucleotides match TRBD1. Germline V gene lookup returns CDR1 SQVTM and CDR2 ANQGSEA. This CDR3 contains 15 residues. V lost 7 bases, J lost 3 bases, and 10 bases stayed unmatched. The CDR3 DNA reads TGCAGCGCAGAGTCGGGACAGGGGGGGTACACTGAAGCTTTCTTT. This translates into CSAESGQGGYTEAFF.

The chain joins TRBV5-1 to TRBJ2-3, with D possibly TRBD2 on 5 matching bases. This CDR3 region has 15 residues. Trimming removed 9 bases from V and 8 bases from J, with 25 bases in between. Germline CDR1 reads SGHRS; CDR2 reads YFSETQ. CDR3 sequence reads: CATQIGESVGRTQYF. DNA for the CDR3: TGCGCCACCCAGATCGGGGAGAGCGTAGGTCGTACGCAGTATTTT.

V gene TRBV7-9 combines with J gene TRBJ2-3; no clear D. Germline lookup yields CDR1 SEHNR and CDR2 FQNEAQ (reference sequence). Trimming shortened V by 3 bases and J by 6 bases, and 7 bases separated the two germline ends. CDR3 length: 12 residues. This CDR3 is CASSLLSDTQYF. CDR3 bases: TGTGCCAGCAGCTTGTTATCCGATACGCAGTATTTT.

The J gene is TRBJ2-1, the V gene TRBV6-5; the D is unclear. CDR3 length equals 11 residues. CDR1 and CDR2 (germline): MNHEY, SVGAGI. Deletions cut 6 bases from V and 3 bases from J, with 3 bases between. DNA of the CDR3: TGTGCCAGCAGGTTCTACAATGAGCAGTTCTTC. Translating gives CASRFYNEQFF.

The chain uses TRBV18 and TRBJ1-6; the D gene is possibly TRBD1 (5 bases). The CDR3 totals 13 residues. Per the germline V gene, CDR1 is KGHSH and CDR2 is LQKENI. The V gene lost 8 bases and the J gene lost 8 bases, with 13 bases spanning the gap. CDR3 amino acids: CASHSGGDSPLHF. The CDR3 region has the DNA TGTGCCAGCCACTCGGGGGGGGATTCACCCCTCCACTTT. The entire variable domain, with the rest obtained from reference TRBV18 and TRBJ1-6, is as follows: NAGVMQNPRHLVRRRGQEARLRCSPMKGHSHVYWYRQLPEEGLKFMVYLQKENIIDESGMPKERFSAEFPKEGPSILRIQQVVRGDSAAYFCASHSGGDSPLHFGNGTRLTVT.

J is TRBJ1-1 and V is TRBV18; D remains ambiguous. The germline V gene has CDR1 KGHSH and CDR2 LQKENI. This CDR3 has 14 residues. Trimming pared 6 bases from V and 1 base from J, leaving 12 bases between. The chain's CDR3 is CASSSGIPNTEAFF. The DNA of the CDR3 is TGTGCCAGCTCGTCCGGGATCCCGAACACTGAAGCTTTCTTT.

This sequence joins TRBV7-2 and TRBJ1-2; TRBD1 agrees at 8 bases. After removal of 6 bases from V and 8 bases from J, the junction contained 8 bases not matched to a gene. Germline V gives CDR1 SGHTA, CDR2 FQGNSA. The CDR3 sequence is 13 residues long. The CDR3 bases are TGTGCCAGCAGAATTACAGGGGGTCAGGGCTACACCTTC. It encodes CASRITGGQGYTF.